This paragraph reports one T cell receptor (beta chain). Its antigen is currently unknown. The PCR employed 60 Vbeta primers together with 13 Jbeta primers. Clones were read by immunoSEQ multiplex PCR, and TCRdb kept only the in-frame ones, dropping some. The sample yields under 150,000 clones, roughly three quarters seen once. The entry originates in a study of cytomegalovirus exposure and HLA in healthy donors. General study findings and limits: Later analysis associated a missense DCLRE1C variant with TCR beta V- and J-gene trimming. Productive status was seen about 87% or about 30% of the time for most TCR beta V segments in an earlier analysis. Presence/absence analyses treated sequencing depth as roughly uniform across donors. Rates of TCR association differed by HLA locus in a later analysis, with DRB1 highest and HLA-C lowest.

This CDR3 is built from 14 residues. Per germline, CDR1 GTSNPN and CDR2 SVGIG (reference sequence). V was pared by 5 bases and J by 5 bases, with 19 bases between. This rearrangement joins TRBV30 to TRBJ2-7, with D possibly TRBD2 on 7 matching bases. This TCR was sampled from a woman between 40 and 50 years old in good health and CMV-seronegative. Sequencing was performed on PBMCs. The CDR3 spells CAWAGEPGGDEQYF. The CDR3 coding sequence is TGTGCCTGGGCGGGGGAACCGGGGGGCGACGAGCAGTACTTC.